This is a list of T cell receptor beta chains from one sample in a study of cytotoxic CD8 clonotypes in ibrutinib-treated CLL. Clones were read by immunoSEQ multiplex PCR, and TCRdb kept only the in-frame ones, dropping some. This sample has some 76,000 clones; around four fifths occur once, and the top ten carry more than 35%. The material was PBMCs, obtained after 24 months of ibrutinib treatment. These receptors all stem from a human donor with chronic lymphocytic leukemia. CDR3s include the opening cysteine and the closing phenylalanine or tryptophan. The order of the fields is clone size, J gene, D gene, V gene, CDR3 protein, CDR3 DNA. D genes are given only for firm matches. Where a row states a size, it is once, few, many or the class of an expanded clone; other rows omit it.

NA,TRBJ2-3,NA,TRBV18,CASSPWTMGQSSTDTQYF,TGTGCCAGCTCACCTTGGACCATGGGACAAAGCAGCACAGATACGCAGTATTTT
NA,TRBJ1-1,NA,TRBV7-2,CASSLEGTTNTEAFF,TGTGCCAGCAGCTTAGAGGGGACAACGAACACTGAAGCTTTCTTT
NA,TRBJ2-3,NA,TRBV11-2,CASSLAGVADTQYF,TGTGCCAGCAGCTTGGCAGGGGTGGCAGATACGCAGTATTTT
NA,TRBJ2-7,NA,TRBV5-1,CASRFGTPGSYEQYF,TGCGCCAGCAGGTTCGGGACACCTGGCTCCTACGAGCAGTACTTC
NA,TRBJ2-2,NA,TRBV28,CASSLTTTINTGELFF,TGTGCCAGCAGTTTAACAACTACAATTAACACCGGGGAGCTGTTTTTT
NA,TRBJ2-1,NA,TRBV28,CATARSYNEQFF,TGTGCCACCGCCCGTTCCTACAATGAGCAGTTCTTC
many,TRBJ2-1,NA,TRBV18,CASSPLAAEQFF,TGTGCCAGCTCACCACTAGCGGCTGAGCAGTTCTTC
NA,TRBJ2-3,NA,TRBV7-3,CASSLSRADTQYF,TGTGCCAGCAGCTTAAGCAGGGCCGATACGCAGTATTTT
NA,TRBJ1-5,TRBD1,TRBV11-2,CASSSQGEGLQPQHF,TGTGCCAGCAGCTCCCAGGGGGAAGGTCTTCAGCCCCAGCATTTT
NA,TRBJ2-7,NA,TRBV10-3,CATAQASYEQYF,TGTGCCACCGCCCAGGCCTCCTACGAGCAGTACTTC
once,TRBJ2-7,NA,TRBV5-6,CASSLVGLNYEQYF,TGTGCCAGCAGCTTGGTTGGACTAAACTACGAGCAGTACTTC
NA,TRBJ2-2,TRBD2,TRBV30,CACRLAGFANTGELFF,TGTGCCTGCAGACTAGCGGGATTCGCGAACACCGGGGAGCTGTTTTTT
NA,TRBJ2-1,TRBD2,TRBV2,CASSEASGPYNEQFF,TGTGCCAGCAGTGAAGCTAGCGGGCCCTACAATGAGCAGTTCTTC
once,TRBJ2-1,TRBD1,TRBV5-5,CASSPTGPSYNEQFF,TGTGCCAGCAGCCCGACAGGGCCTTCCTACAATGAGCAGTTCTTC
NA,TRBJ2-7,NA,TRBV19,CASSSGTNYEQYF,TGTGCCAGTAGTTCCGGGACAAATTACGAGCAGTACTTC
few,TRBJ1-5,NA,TRBV30,CAFAPRGQPQHF,TGTGCCTTTGCCCCCAGGGGTCAGCCCCAGCATTTT
NA,TRBJ2-2,NA,TRBV28,CATPGSDSNTGELFF,TGTGCCACCCCAGGAAGCGACAGCAACACCGGGGAGCTGTTTTTT
NA,TRBJ2-1,TRBD1,TRBV6-6,CASSNRDRADEQFF,TGTGCCAGCAGTAACCGGGACAGGGCGGATGAGCAGTTCTTC
NA,TRBJ2-2,NA,TRBV19,CASSIVGWGVGFTGELFF,TGTGCCAGTAGTATAGTAGGTTGGGGAGTCGGTTTCACCGGGGAGCTGTTTTTT
NA,TRBJ2-1,NA,TRBV7-9,CASSPSGEQFF,TGTGCCAGCAGCCCCAGCGGCGAGCAGTTCTTC
NA,TRBJ2-2,TRBD2,TRBV10-3,CAISDGLAGGPTGELFF,TGTGCCATCAGTGATGGACTAGCGGGAGGGCCGACCGGGGAGCTGTTTTTT
NA,TRBJ2-7,NA,TRBV7-9,CASRELAGEQYF,TGTGCCAGCAGGGAACTAGCTGGCGAGCAGTACTTC
NA,TRBJ1-1,NA,TRBV25-1,CASSPQRNTEAFF,TGCGCCAGCAGCCCTCAGAGGAACACTGAAGCTTTCTTT
once,TRBJ1-5,NA,TRBV15,CATSREGRAGTSNQPQHF,TGTGCCACCAGCAGAGAGGGTAGGGCAGGGACGAGCAATCAGCCCCAGCATTTT
NA,TRBJ2-1,NA,TRBV11-2,CASRGLHNEQFF,TGTGCCAGCAGGGGGCTCCACAATGAGCAGTTCTTC
NA,TRBJ1-2,TRBD1,TRBV30,CAWTRDRGYYTF,TGTGCCTGGACCCGGGACAGGGGGTACTACACCTTC
NA,TRBJ2-3,TRBD1,TRBV6-1,CASKRDRSTDTQYF,TGTGCCAGCAAAAGGGACAGAAGCACAGATACGCAGTATTTT
once,TRBJ2-4,TRBD2,TRBV4-1,CASSHPSGSISNIQYF,TGCGCCAGCAGCCACCCTAGCGGGAGTATTAGTAACATTCAGTACTTC
NA,TRBJ1-5,NA,TRBV7-3,CASSLVHDQPQHF,TGTGCCAGCAGCTTAGTACATGATCAGCCCCAGCATTTT
NA,TRBJ2-2,NA,TRBV6-1,CASSYGGGLFF,TGTGCCAGCAGTTACGGTGGAGGGCTGTTTTTT
NA,TRBJ1-5,TRBD1,TRBV19,CASSGTGGQPQHF,TGTGCCAGTAGCGGGACAGGGGGACAGCCCCAGCATTTT
NA,TRBJ2-7,TRBD2,TRBV6-5,CAGGESYEQYF,TGTGCCGGGGGGGAGTCCTACGAGCAGTACTTC